This T cell receptor (beta chain) originates from a study of blood T cell repertoires in COVID-19. The method was immunoSEQ multiplex PCR; TCRdb's version includes in-frame clones alone and lacks a portion of them. The table lists approximately 71,000 clones, over 65% of them singletons. This clone was counted many times. The source is a human donor in a cohort sampled during active COVID-19. The sequenced sample consisted of peripheral blood.

The CDR3 region is CATSDNRGRETQYF. The DNA of the CDR3 is TGTGCCACCAGTGATAACCGAGGGAGGGAGACCCAGTACTTC. The gene calls are TRBV24-1 and TRBJ2-5, with D perhaps matching TRBD2 (6 bases). From germline, CDR1 is KGHDR and CDR2 SFDVKD. Deletions cut 3 bases from V and 5 bases from J, with 12 bases between. This CDR3 region has 14 residues.